The clone carrying this T cell receptor (beta chain) appeared a few times. No antigen is known for it. The sample comes from a study of blood T cells in healthy people across ages. The study's findings and limits: Estimated diversity, derived from one million T cells, was regarded as an underestimate.

The authors drew about 10 milliliters of peripheral blood from each donor. Each sample yielded at least 7 million isolated PBMCs. Trimming took 5 bases from V and 4 from J, leaving 12 bases between them. Germline CDR1 is MNHEY and CDR2 is SVGEGT. This CDR3 region has 13 residues. For the second PCR, which ran for 7 to 11 cycles, a sample-barcoded 5' primer and a J-beta primer mix were used. A template-switch adaptor containing 12 random nucleotides labeled each cDNA molecule. TCRdb re-called the 5' RACE reads with MiXCR, one entry per CDR3 protein. Of 700,000 or so distinct CDR3 sequences listed, 40% to 50% are singletons.

The sequence came from an older man in good health. The rearrangement uses TRBV6-2 or TRBV6-3 and TRBJ2-7; unclear D gene. Material for sequencing was blood. In DNA form, the CDR3 reads TGTGCCAGCAGTGCCTCCCTGGGTTACGAGCAGTACTTC. Protein: CASSASLGYEQYF.